This is a list of T cell receptor beta chains from one sample in a study of shared T cell receptors in the human thymus. Sequenced by immunoSEQ multiplex PCR; TCRdb stores in-frame clones only, minus some. The repertoire includes almost 550,000 clones, approximately 80% of them detected once, and 0.01% to 0.015% sits in the top ten. Separately, the same data were catalogued under a study of human thymus T cells.

Sequenced input: thymocytes. Receptors originate from a boy under three years old with a congenital heart defect. The CDR3 runs from the conserved cysteine through the conserved F or W. The order of the fields is clone size, D gene, J gene, V gene, CDR3 DNA, CDR3 protein. The D gene is left open where the match is weak. Expanded clones are given a class, and other clones once, few, many or no size at all.

clone_size: NA
d_call: NA
j_call: TRBJ2-2
v_call: TRBV14
cdr3_nt: TGTGCCAGCAGCCAAGACCATTTTACCGGGGAGCTGTTTTTT
cdr3_aa: CASSQDHFTGELFF

clone_size: NA
d_call: NA
j_call: TRBJ2-2
v_call: TRBV30
cdr3_nt: TGTGCCTGGAGCACAGGGAACACCGGGGAGCTGTTTTTT
cdr3_aa: CAWSTGNTGELFF

clone_size: few
d_call: TRBD2
j_call: TRBJ2-7
v_call: TRBV2
cdr3_nt: TGTGCCAGCACCTCGGGGGGGAGGTCCTACGAGCAGTACTTC
cdr3_aa: CASTSGGRSYEQYF

clone_size: NA
d_call: TRBD1
j_call: TRBJ1-2
v_call: TRBV5-6
cdr3_nt: TGTGCCAGCAGCCCCTGGGGACAGAGAAATGGCTACACCTTC
cdr3_aa: CASSPWGQRNGYTF

clone_size: NA
d_call: NA
j_call: TRBJ2-5
v_call: TRBV5-1
cdr3_nt: TGCGCCAGCAGCGCGGGACAGCCGACCCAGTACTTC
cdr3_aa: CASSAGQPTQYF

clone_size: NA
d_call: NA
j_call: TRBJ2-2
v_call: TRBV30
cdr3_nt: TGTGCCGGGCGGACAGTCGGCGGGGAGCTGTTTTTT
cdr3_aa: CAGRTVGGELFF

clone_size: NA
d_call: NA
j_call: TRBJ2-2
v_call: TRBV2
cdr3_nt: TGTGCCAGCAGTGAAGGAGAGGAGACCGGGGAGCTGTTTTTT
cdr3_aa: CASSEGEETGELFF

clone_size: NA
d_call: NA
j_call: TRBJ1-2
v_call: TRBV6-1
cdr3_nt: TGTGCCAGCAGTGAAGCGCGACAGTCCTATGGCTACACCTTC
cdr3_aa: CASSEARQSYGYTF

clone_size: NA
d_call: NA
j_call: TRBJ2-7
v_call: TRBV27
cdr3_nt: TGTGCCAGCAGCCTGAACCCGAGCTCCTACGAGCAGTACTTC
cdr3_aa: CASSLNPSSYEQYF

clone_size: few
d_call: TRBD2
j_call: TRBJ2-7
v_call: TRBV6-5
cdr3_nt: TGTGCCAGCAGCATCGGACTAGCGGGAGGGCGACAGTACTTC
cdr3_aa: CASSIGLAGGRQYF

clone_size: NA
d_call: NA
j_call: TRBJ2-3
v_call: TRBV5-6
cdr3_nt: TGTGCCAGCAGCTTGTGGCCGCGGGGCCGCTCTAGCACAGATACGCAGTATTTT
cdr3_aa: CASSLWPRGRSSTDTQYF

clone_size: NA
d_call: NA
j_call: TRBJ2-7
v_call: TRBV7-9
cdr3_nt: TGTGCCAGCAGCCCATCCGGAGGGAACACCCACTTC
cdr3_aa: CASSPSGGNTHF

clone_size: NA
d_call: TRBD1
j_call: TRBJ1-1
v_call: TRBV5-4
cdr3_nt: TGTGCCAGCAGCTTGCTAGGGACAGTTCGTTTGAACACTGAAGCTTTCTTT
cdr3_aa: CASSLLGTVRLNTEAFF

clone_size: NA
d_call: NA
j_call: TRBJ2-2
v_call: TRBV6-5
cdr3_nt: TGTGCCAGCAGTTACTCGGCGGGAAGGCTCACCGGGGAGCTGTTTTTT
cdr3_aa: CASSYSAGRLTGELFF

clone_size: NA
d_call: TRBD1
j_call: TRBJ2-7
v_call: TRBV12-5
cdr3_nt: TGTGCTAGTGGTTTGGATAATAACCCCGGGACAGGGGACATATACGAGCAGTACTTC
cdr3_aa: CASGLDNNPGTGDIYEQYF

clone_size: NA
d_call: NA
j_call: TRBJ1-5
v_call: TRBV15
cdr3_nt: TGTGCCACCTCCAGGGGCAATCAGCCCCAGCATTTT
cdr3_aa: CATSRGNQPQHF

clone_size: NA
d_call: NA
j_call: TRBJ2-1
v_call: TRBV4-1
cdr3_nt: TGCGCCAGCAGCCAAGTTGGGGCTAATGAGCAGTTCTTC
cdr3_aa: CASSQVGANEQFF

clone_size: NA
d_call: NA
j_call: TRBJ1-5
v_call: TRBV25-1
cdr3_nt: TGTGCCAGCAGTGAATGGGGGGGGGTAAACAGCAATCAGCCCCAGCATTTT
cdr3_aa: CASSEWGGVNSNQPQHF

clone_size: NA
d_call: NA
j_call: TRBJ2-1
v_call: TRBV21-1
cdr3_nt: TGTGCCAGCAGTCCCCCCCCTAGCAGGTTAGGCGATGAGCAGTTCTTC
cdr3_aa: CASSPPPSRLGDEQFF

clone_size: NA
d_call: TRBD1
j_call: TRBJ1-5
v_call: TRBV6-5
cdr3_nt: TGTGCCAGCAGCTCCGTTGTGGGACAGTTTAAGCATTTT
cdr3_aa: CASSSVVGQFKHF

clone_size: NA
d_call: NA
j_call: TRBJ2-1
v_call: TRBV7-8
cdr3_nt: TGTGCCAGCGAACCCAGCGGACCCAGCGGCGGCAATGAGCAGTTCTTC
cdr3_aa: CASEPSGPSGGNEQFF

clone_size: NA
d_call: TRBD1
j_call: TRBJ2-2
v_call: TRBV5-6
cdr3_nt: TGTGCCAGCAGCCGAAGACAGGGTATTGGCGGGGAGCTGTTTTTT
cdr3_aa: CASSRRQGIGGELFF

clone_size: NA
d_call: NA
j_call: TRBJ2-7
v_call: TRBV13
cdr3_nt: TGTGCCAGCAGCCAACTGCCCACCTACGAGCAGTACTTC
cdr3_aa: CASSQLPTYEQYF

clone_size: NA
d_call: NA
j_call: TRBJ2-1
v_call: TRBV6-5
cdr3_nt: TGTGCCAGCAGTGGGAGAGCTTACAATGAGCAGTTCTTC
cdr3_aa: CASSGRAYNEQFF

clone_size: NA
d_call: NA
j_call: TRBJ2-4
v_call: TRBV21-1
cdr3_nt: TGTGCCAGTCCTCCAGGGACTAGCGAAAACATTCAGTACTTC
cdr3_aa: CASPPGTSENIQYF

clone_size: NA
d_call: NA
j_call: TRBJ2-5
v_call: TRBV25-1
cdr3_nt: TGCCCCCCCGCCGGTGCGGAGACCCAGTACTTC
cdr3_aa: CPPAGAETQYF

clone_size: once
d_call: TRBD2
j_call: TRBJ2-1
v_call: TRBV10-1
cdr3_nt: TGCGCCAGCAGTCCTCCCGAGAAGACTAGCGGAAACAATGAGCAGTTCTTC
cdr3_aa: CASSPPEKTSGNNEQFF